The sequence of this T cell receptor beta chain was determined in a study of CXCR3-negative and CXCR3-positive naive CD8 T cells (dated by TCRdb to the late 2010s). Some background on the complete study: In total, some 140 million TRB reads were obtained, or roughly 1.5 +/- 0.3 million reads per library. Diversity and physicochemical repertoire analyses were performed on about a dozen donors pooled from two independent experiments. TRBV-TRBJ cluster analysis included naive subsets from several donors and memory cells from 3 donors. Beyond this particular receptor, the publication reports: Naive CXCR3-negative and CXCR3-positive cells from the same donor showed similar TRBV-TRBJ usage, whereas memory cells showed distinct patterns. Comparably high repertoire diversity was found in both naive subsets, whereas much lower repertoire diversity was found in memory CD8+ T cells. Because CXCR3 expression was partially decreased after cryopreservation, freshly isolated PBMCs were used for most assays. Surface CD5, linked to self-reactivity in mice, was comparable between naive subsets; TCR interaction strength was therefore also inferred from TRB CDR3 physicochemical properties. TRB CDR3s from CXCR3-positive naive cells showed higher hydrophobicity (lower Kidera factor 4), lower energy, and higher strength and volume indices than CXCR3-negative naive cells.

The sample was run on a NextSeq 550. The Human TCR Profiling Kit (MiLaboratory) was used to prepare UMI-labeled 5' RACE TRB cDNA libraries. cDNA synthesis used the entire amount of extracted RNA, and PCR amplification then used the entire amount of cDNA produced. Libraries were prepared in parallel using an identical number of PCR cycles. The paper's processing steps were these. With a minimum of two reads required per UMI, MIGEC and MiXCR pulled out about 50,000 +/- 10,000 unique UMI-labeled TRB cDNA molecules from each library. An average of 40,000 +/- 10,000 functional in-frame TRB CDR3 nucleotide clonotypes without stop codons was found per library. Diversity metrics, including normalized Shannon-Wiener and Chao1, were computed in VDJtools after downsampling to 5000 UMI-labeled TRB molecules per sample. VDJtools was used to calculate clonotype-size-weighted physicochemical properties of the central five CDR3 residues, namely interaction energy, strength, volume and Kidera factor 4. The reads, reprocessed by TCRdb, yield one row per CDR3 protein sequence and no DNA. TCRdb's processing, not the authors' own work, is the source of the V and J calls. This sample's records show 150,000 to 180,000 distinct CDR3 sequences. Jointly, the top ten make up approximately 0.51% of the sample.

Comment on this clonotype: Its antigen is unknown.

Each CD8+ T cell subset was flow-sorted in triplicate, and some 310,000 cells per subset were placed directly into RLT lysis buffer. To keep memory contaminants out, a stringent definition of naive CD8+ T cells was applied: CD45RO-CCR7+CD27+CD95-. Peripheral blood mononuclear cells were isolated from buffy coats by standard density gradient centrifugation. A FACSAria III was used to flow-sort naive CD8+ T cells into CXCR3-negative and CXCR3-positive populations. An RNeasy Mini Kit was used to extract total RNA from the sorted cells. From the cysteine through the phenylalanine, the CDR3 covers 11 amino acids. No DNA is given. Reading the germline V gene gives CDR1 SGHDT and CDR2 YYEEEE.

Sequenced sample: naive CXCR3+ CD8+ T cells from blood. In light of the paper, this sample's cell subset or site label describes: CD45RO-CCR7+CD27+CD95- naive CD8+ T cells expressing CXCR3 (TNR3+). The rearranged segments are TRBV5-6 and TRBJ2-7. The clonotype comes from a human donor in good health. Some clones in this sample may be carry-over from other donors' samples. The CDR3 here reads CASSSDYEQYF.